Included here is one T cell receptor beta chain sequence, with context. Its antigen is unknown. The PCR had 60 Vbeta and 13 Jbeta primers. The protocol was immunoSEQ multiplex PCR, while the TCRdb copy is restricted to in-frame clones and leaves out a portion. The sample holds 160,000 or so clones, around four fifths seen once. This entry belongs to a study of cytomegalovirus exposure and HLA in healthy donors. Study-level results: A later analysis reportedly found that, within productive TCRs, an Asian-associated ancestry cluster had fewer N-insertions than the mean observed across the approximately 700 donors.

The study sampled nominally healthy donors, though unrecorded immune exposures were likely. Germline values: CDR1 LNHDA, CDR2 SQIVND (reference sequence). This CDR3 has 15 residues. Trimming stripped 3 bases from V and 4 bases from J, with 12 bases between. This TCR was recovered from a man aged 30-40 years in good health and CMV-seronegative. This chain joins TRBV19 and TRBJ2-2; perhaps TRBD1 as D (5 bases). The sequencing input was PBMCs. The DNA for the CDR3 is TGTGCCAGTAGTATGAGGAGACAGCCCACCGGGGAGCTGTTTTTT. It is translated as CASSMRRQPTGELFF.